A single sample gave rise to the 25 T cell receptor beta chains below, sequenced in a study of T cell responses to AZD1222 COVID-19 vaccine. Some clones are missing from TCRdb's copy, which holds only in-frame ones; the method was immunoSEQ multiplex PCR. Among approximately 120,000 clones listed, 87% were seen once. This sample comprised peripheral blood, obtained on day 0 of AZD1222 vaccination. The origin of the receptors is an adult in good health.

This chain links TRBV18 with TRBJ1-5; D is perhaps TRBD1 (5 bases). The CDR3 is 13 residues long. V lost 3 bases and J lost 4, with 7 bases in between. CDR1 is KGHSH and CDR2 is LQKENI in the germline V gene. The CDR3 spells CASSPGGNQPQHF. The CDR3 coding sequence is TGTGCCAGCTCACCGGGGGGAAATCAGCCCCAGCATTTT.

The V call is TRBV7-9, the J call TRBJ1-2, with TRBD1 as a possible D gene (6 bases). Trimming removed 5 bases from V and 3 bases from J, with 16 bases in between. The CDR3 length is 15 residues. CDR1 is SEHNR, CDR2 FQNEAQ, per germline (reference sequence). CDR3 sequence: CASSMRGGLHYGYTF. The CDR3 DNA reads TGTGCCAGCAGCATGCGGGGGGGGCTCCACTATGGCTACACCTTC.

In this sample, this clone turned up once. This rearrangement joins TRBV30 to TRBJ1-6; no firm D call. Germline assignment: CDR1 GTSNPN and CDR2 SVGIG (reference sequence). The V end lost 0 bases, the J end lost 8 bases, and 11 bases lay between the germline ends. CDR3 length: 14 residues. CDR3 protein: CAWSVSSNDSPLHF. The CDR3 DNA is TGTGCCTGGAGTGTATCCTCTAACGATTCACCCCTCCACTTT.

V is TRBV27 and J is TRBJ1-6; 7 bases align to TRBD1. The V gene's germline CDR1 is MNHEY and CDR2 SMNVEV (reference sequence). V trimming: 5 bases; J trimming: 7 bases; junction bases outside the gene matches: 11. The CDR3 contains 16 residues. The DNA of the CDR3 is TGTGCCAGCAGTCCTACCAGGGGGGAGTGGAATTCACCCCTCCACTTT. Amino acids: CASSPTRGEWNSPLHF.

V usage is TRBV10-3 and J usage is TRBJ1-1; D not resolved. Germline V gene sequence: CDR1 ENHRY, CDR2 SYGVKD. This CDR3 region has 13 residues. V was shortened by 3 bases and J by 2 bases, with 7 bases between the two germline ends. In nucleotides, the CDR3 is TGTGCCATCAGTGATCGGGGTAACACTGAAGCTTTCTTT. Protein sequence: CAISDRGNTEAFF.

The rearrangement links TRBV6-5 to TRBJ2-7, with D possibly TRBD2 on 7 matching bases. V lost 6 bases and J lost 2, with 17 bases in between. Germline CDR1 and CDR2: MNHEY and SVGAGI. This CDR3 has 15 amino acids. In nucleotides, the CDR3 is TGTGCCAGCAGAGGAGGGGGGGCGGGCACCTACGAGCAGTACTTC. It is translated as CASRGGGAGTYEQYF.

This chain links TRBV4-2 with TRBJ2-3; D is possibly TRBD1 (6 bases). Germline V CDR1 and CDR2: LGHNA, YNFKEQ. The CDR3 has 16 amino acids. Trimming left V 4 bases short and J 1 base short, with 15 bases between. The CDR3: CASSPSAGDRTDTQYF. The DNA of the CDR3 is TGTGCCAGCAGCCCCTCAGCAGGGGACCGCACAGATACGCAGTATTTT.

This chain uses TRBV6-2 or TRBV6-3 with TRBJ2-2, with D maybe TRBD2 (5 bases). Trimming left V 5 bases short and J 3 bases short, with 16 bases between. This CDR3 contains 16 residues. CDR1 MNHEY and CDR2 SVGEGT come from the germline V gene. CDR3 amino acids: CASSPWAERYTGELFF. CDR3 in DNA: TGTGCCAGCAGTCCCTGGGCGGAGCGGTACACCGGGGAGCTGTTTTTT.

The rearrangement joins TRBV27 to TRBJ1-2; 7 bases align to TRBD1. Looked up from germline, CDR1 is MNHEY and CDR2 is SMNVEV (reference sequence). The length of the CDR3 is 14 residues. Unmatched junction bases numbered 11, after V lost 5 bases and J lost 8 bases. CDR3 amino acids: CASSDRVSTWGYTF. The CDR3 nucleotides read TGTGCCAGCAGTGACAGGGTTTCTACTTGGGGCTACACCTTC.

This chain uses TRBV6-5 with TRBJ1-2; D perhaps matches TRBD1 (6 bases). The V end was cut by 10 bases, the J end by 5 bases, with 17 bases between. The germline gives CDR1 MNHEY, CDR2 SVGAGI. There are 13 residues in the CDR3. The CDR3 nucleotides read TGTGCCACAGGGGCCCAGGACGGTTATGGCTACACCTTC. Its translation: CATGAQDGYGYTF.

This clone was observed many times. This sequence joins TRBV7-9 and TRBJ2-1; 8 bases line up with TRBD2. The germline V gene has CDR1 SEHNR and CDR2 FQNEAQ (reference sequence). J gave up 2 bases and V 5 bases, and 8 bases lay outside the gene matches. This CDR3 contains 16 residues. CDR3 sequence (DNA): TGTGCCAGCAGCACGAGCGGGAGAGGGGCCTACAATGAGCAGTTCTTC. This encodes CASSTSGRGAYNEQFF.

The rearrangement uses TRBV5-1 and TRBJ2-5, with 8 bases lining up with TRBD2. Looked up from germline, CDR1 is SGHRS and CDR2 is YFSETQ. This CDR3 comprises 16 residues. V gave up 1 base and J gave up 4 bases; unmatched junction bases: 9. The CDR3 is CASSLRERGISETQYF. DNA of the CDR3: TGCGCCAGCAGCTTGAGGGAGCGGGGGATATCAGAGACCCAGTACTTC.

J is TRBJ2-4 and V is TRBV5-4, with 7 bases matching TRBD2. Looked up from germline, CDR1 is SGHNT and CDR2 is YYREEE (reference sequence). V dropped 4 bases and J dropped 7; count of bases not matched to a gene: 14. This CDR3 has 16 amino acids. CDR3 coding DNA: TGTGCCAGCAGCCCTGGGTTAAGGGCGGGAGTGAACATTCAGTACTTC. This encodes CASSPGLRAGVNIQYF.

The chain has TRBV5-1 and TRBJ2-2; D remains unclear. This CDR3 contains 16 residues. Trimming cost V 2 bases and J 4 bases, with 15 bases left between them. Germline V lookup: CDR1 SGHRS, CDR2 YFSETQ. Here the CDR3 DNA reads TGCGCCAGCAGCTTAAGACCCCCTGCTGTCACCGGGGAGCTGTTTTTT. It encodes CASSLRPPAVTGELFF. Full variable domain (rest looked up from reference TRBV5-1 and TRBJ2-2): KAGVTQTPRYLIKTRGQQVTLSCSPISGHRSVSWYQQTPGQGLQFLFEYFSETQRNKGNFPGRFSGRQFSNSRSEMNVSTLELGDSALYLCASSLRPPAVTGELFFGEGSRLTVL.

This chain uses TRBV4-3 with TRBJ1-1, with D uncertain. V lost 0 bases and J 8 bases, leaving 10 bases between the germline ends. The CDR3 length is 13 residues. Per germline, CDR1 LGHNA and CDR2 YSLEER. The DNA for the CDR3 is TGCGCCAGCAGCCAAGATCGGCAGGCCGAAGCTTTCTTT. Translated: CASSQDRQAEAFF.

V gene TRBV24-1 combines with J gene TRBJ2-2; 8 bases agree with TRBD2. Germline V gene lookup returns CDR1 KGHDR and CDR2 SFDVKD. J was trimmed by 3 bases and V by 1 base; bases with no gene match: 3. The CDR3 is made up of 16 amino acids. As DNA, the CDR3 is TGTGCCACCAGTGATTTAGGAGCGGGAGACACCGGGGAGCTGTTTTTT. The encoded protein is CATSDLGAGDTGELFF.

This clone was observed once. The gene calls are TRBV11-2 and TRBJ2-7; 11 positions agree with TRBD2. This CDR3 contains 15 residues. Germline CDR1 reads SGHAT; CDR2 reads FQNNGV. V trimming: 10 bases; J trimming: 6 bases; junction bases outside the gene matches: 14. CDR3 protein: CATAKLAGGLLEQYF. CDR3 DNA: TGTGCCACCGCTAAGCTAGCGGGGGGACTCCTCGAGCAGTACTTC.

J is TRBJ1-1 and V is TRBV30; a possible D gene is TRBD1 (6 bases). V was clipped by 4 bases and J by 1 base, with 16 bases between them. The CDR3 extends over 15 amino acids. CDR1 GTSNPN and CDR2 SVGIG come from the germline V gene (reference sequence). The CDR3: CAWKRQVGANTEAFF. The CDR3, as DNA: TGTGCCTGGAAAAGACAAGTGGGGGCGAACACTGAAGCTTTCTTT. The variable domain in full, with the rest retrieved from reference TRBV30 and TRBJ1-1, is SQTIHQWPATLVQPVGSPLSLECTVEGTSNPNLYWYRQAAGRGLQLLFYSVGIGQISSEVPQNLSASRPQDRQFILSSKKLLLSDSGFYLCAWKRQVGANTEAFFGQGTRLTVV.

The rearrangement uses TRBV3-1 (or the pseudogene TRBV3-2) and TRBJ2-1; 12 bases agree with TRBD2. Per the germline V gene, CDR1 is LGHDT and CDR2 is YNNKEL (reference sequence). The CDR3 has 15 amino acids. J lost 2 bases, V lost 6 bases, and 2 bases had no gene match. CDR3: CASRTSGGPYNEQFF. In DNA form, the CDR3 reads TGTGCCAGCAGGACTAGCGGGGGACCCTACAATGAGCAGTTCTTC.

The chain employs TRBV11-2 and TRBJ2-2; a weak D match, TRBD1 (5 bases). The CDR3 contains 16 residues. Germline V CDR1 and CDR2: SGHAT, FQNNGV. Trimming took 7 bases from V and 2 from J, leaving 17 bases between them. CDR3 in amino acids: CASTPWTSLNTGELFF. The CDR3 region has the DNA TGTGCCAGCACCCCGTGGACAAGCCTCAACACCGGGGAGCTGTTTTTT.

The genes are TRBV7-9 and TRBJ2-1, with 7 bases identical to TRBD1. From germline, CDR1 is SEHNR and CDR2 FQNEAQ (reference sequence). This CDR3 is 14 amino acids long. The ends lost 4 bases at V and 5 bases at J; junction bases unmatched: 5. CDR3 DNA sequence: TGTGCCAGCAGCTCCGGACAGGATCACAATGAGCAGTTCTTC. Amino acids: CASSSGQDHNEQFF.

The genes are TRBV6-5 and TRBJ2-7; no clear D gene. Germline loops: CDR1 MNHEY, CDR2 SVGAGI. The CDR3 runs 15 residues. The V end lost 0 bases, the J end lost 0 bases, and 9 bases lay between the germline ends. As DNA, the CDR3 is TGTGCCAGCAGTTACTCCCCGCCCACCTCCTACGAGCAGTACTTC. It yields the protein CASSYSPPTSYEQYF.

This chain joins TRBV5-1 and TRBJ1-1, with D tentatively TRBD1 (6 bases). Germline-derived CDR1 and CDR2 are SGHRS and YFSETQ. CDR3 length equals 14 residues. With 1 base removed from V and 1 base from J, the gap between germline ends came to 8 bases. Here the CDR3 DNA reads TGCGCCAGCAGCTTGCAGACAGGGAACACTGAAGCTTTCTTT. Translation gives CASSLQTGNTEAFF. The complete variable domain, with remaining parts taken from reference TRBV5-1 and TRBJ1-1, reads KAGVTQTPRYLIKTRGQQVTLSCSPISGHRSVSWYQQTPGQGLQFLFEYFSETQRNKGNFPGRFSGRQFSNSRSEMNVSTLELGDSALYLCASSLQTGNTEAFFGQGTRLTVV.

The chain carries TRBV27 and TRBJ1-4; perhaps TRBD1 as D (5 bases). The CDR3 is 13 residues long. Germline loops: CDR1 MNHEY, CDR2 SMNVEV (reference sequence). Trimming left V 8 bases short and J 6 bases short, with 13 bases between. CDR3 in DNA: TGTGCCAGCGGGGACGGCCTGGATGAAAAACTGTTTTTT. This gives the protein CASGDGLDEKLFF. Using reference TRBV27 and TRBJ1-4 for the parts outside the CDR3, the full variable domain is EAQVTQNPRYLITVTGKKLTVTCSQNMNHEYMSWYRQDPGLGLRQIYYSMNVEVTDKGDVPEGYKVSRKEKRNFPLILESPSPNQTSLYFCASGDGLDEKLFFGSGTQLSVL.

The chain carries TRBV4-3 and TRBJ1-2; D is unresolved. This CDR3 spans 14 amino acids. CDR1 and CDR2 from the germline V gene are LGHNA and YSLEER. V was pared by 0 bases and J by 6 bases, with 11 bases between. The CDR3 sequence is CASSQEGWANGYTF. For the CDR3, the DNA is TGCGCCAGCAGCCAAGAAGGGTGGGCGAATGGCTACACCTTC.